These T cell receptor beta chains were read from a single sample in a study of blood T cell repertoires in COVID-19. TCRdb's copy holds only in-frame clones and misses some; the assay was immunoSEQ multiplex PCR. The sample records 65,000 to 70,000 clones, more than 70% being singletons. Sequenced material: peripheral blood. These receptors all stem from a woman aged 55-75 years with acute or convalescent COVID-19. The CDR3 runs from the conserved cysteine through the conserved F or W. Each record gives: clone size, D gene, V gene, J gene, CDR3 DNA, CDR3 protein. A D gene is named only where the DNA matches it firmly. Only part of the rows carry a size: once, few, many, or a class if the clone is expanded.

clone_size: NA
d_call: TRBD2
v_call: TRBV18
j_call: TRBJ2-5
cdr3_nt: TGTGCCAGCTCACCAATCCGGACTAGCGGGAGCCAAGAGACCCAGTACTTC
cdr3_aa: CASSPIRTSGSQETQYF

clone_size: NA
d_call: TRBD1
v_call: TRBV5-1
j_call: TRBJ1-2
cdr3_nt: TGCGCCAGCAGCCTTCTAGACAGGGTGTATGGCTACACCTTC
cdr3_aa: CASSLLDRVYGYTF

clone_size: NA
d_call: NA
v_call: TRBV5-6
j_call: TRBJ2-1
cdr3_nt: TGTGCCAGCAGGTTACAGGGAAGCTCCTACAATGAGCAGTTCTTC
cdr3_aa: CASRLQGSSYNEQFF

clone_size: few
d_call: TRBD1
v_call: TRBV12-3/TRBV12-4
j_call: TRBJ2-2
cdr3_nt: TGTGCCAGCAGCATCAGGGGGAAGGGGGAGCTGTTTTTT
cdr3_aa: CASSIRGKGELFF

clone_size: NA
d_call: TRBD2
v_call: TRBV10-3
j_call: TRBJ2-1
cdr3_nt: TGTGCCATCAGTGCCTCCGGGGGGTTAGGGCAGTTCTTC
cdr3_aa: CAISASGGLGQFF

clone_size: NA
d_call: NA
v_call: TRBV19
j_call: TRBJ1-5
cdr3_nt: TGTGCCAGTAGTATAGGCGGTTATCAGCCCCAGCATTTT
cdr3_aa: CASSIGGYQPQHF

clone_size: NA
d_call: NA
v_call: TRBV29-1
j_call: TRBJ2-5
cdr3_nt: TGCAGCGTAGAAGATACAGCCCAAGAGACCCAGTACTTC
cdr3_aa: CSVEDTAQETQYF

clone_size: NA
d_call: NA
v_call: TRBV7-9
j_call: TRBJ2-5
cdr3_nt: TGTGCCAGCAGCGTCGGGATCCAAGAGACCCAGTACTTC
cdr3_aa: CASSVGIQETQYF

clone_size: NA
d_call: NA
v_call: TRBV19
j_call: TRBJ1-2
cdr3_nt: TGTGCCAGTAGGACGGAACAGGTTAACCTATATGGCTACACCTTC
cdr3_aa: CASRTEQVNLYGYTF

clone_size: NA
d_call: NA
v_call: TRBV7-6
j_call: TRBJ2-2
cdr3_nt: TGTGCCAGCAGCTTAAGTCAGGGGTACACCGGGGAGCTGTTTTTT
cdr3_aa: CASSLSQGYTGELFF

clone_size: few
d_call: NA
v_call: TRBV2
j_call: TRBJ1-2
cdr3_nt: TGTGCCAGCAGTGAAGCGGTGGCGGGTGGCTACACCTTC
cdr3_aa: CASSEAVAGGYTF

clone_size: NA
d_call: TRBD1
v_call: TRBV11-2
j_call: TRBJ2-7
cdr3_nt: TGTGCCAGCAGCTCGAGACGGACAGGGGTTGAGGAGCAGTACTTC
cdr3_aa: CASSSRRTGVEEQYF

clone_size: NA
d_call: TRBD1
v_call: TRBV18
j_call: TRBJ2-3
cdr3_nt: TGTGCCAGCTCACCCGGGACAGGGGGAACCGGAGGCCTAGATACGCAGTATTTT
cdr3_aa: CASSPGTGGTGGLDTQYF

clone_size: few
d_call: NA
v_call: TRBV7-2
j_call: TRBJ2-7
cdr3_nt: TGTGCCAGCAGCTTGGTATCCGCGTTTGGCTCCTACGAGCAGTACTTC
cdr3_aa: CASSLVSAFGSYEQYF

clone_size: few
d_call: NA
v_call: TRBV5-5
j_call: TRBJ2-5
cdr3_nt: TGTGCCAGCAGCTTTGGGGGCTTAGGAGAGACCCAGTACTTC
cdr3_aa: CASSFGGLGETQYF

clone_size: NA
d_call: NA
v_call: TRBV6-6
j_call: TRBJ2-2
cdr3_nt: TGTGCCAGCAGTAGAGGGGACAAATACACCGGGGAGCTGTTTTTT
cdr3_aa: CASSRGDKYTGELFF

clone_size: NA
d_call: TRBD2
v_call: TRBV4-1
j_call: TRBJ2-1
cdr3_nt: TGCGCCAGCAGCCTTGACAGCCGGGGGGGGAATGAGCAGTTCTTC
cdr3_aa: CASSLDSRGGNEQFF

clone_size: NA
d_call: NA
v_call: TRBV4-3
j_call: TRBJ1-2
cdr3_nt: TGCGCCAGCAGTTCCATACAGATCGCTAACTATGGCTACACCTTC
cdr3_aa: CASSSIQIANYGYTF

clone_size: NA
d_call: NA
v_call: TRBV3-1/TRBV3-2
j_call: TRBJ1-1
cdr3_nt: TGTGCCAGCAGCCAAGGAGGAGGTGAAGCTTTCTTT
cdr3_aa: CASSQGGGEAFF

clone_size: NA
d_call: TRBD1
v_call: TRBV13
j_call: TRBJ2-7
cdr3_nt: TGTGCCAGCAGCTTATATGAAGGGACAGGCGAGCAGTACTTC
cdr3_aa: CASSLYEGTGEQYF

clone_size: NA
d_call: NA
v_call: TRBV18
j_call: TRBJ1-5
cdr3_nt: TGTGCCAGCTCACCTAAAGAGAAAAATCAGCCCCAGCATTTT
cdr3_aa: CASSPKEKNQPQHF

clone_size: NA
d_call: TRBD1
v_call: TRBV7-3
j_call: TRBJ2-3
cdr3_nt: TGTGCCAGCAGCTTCCGGGACAGATACACAGATACGCAGTATTTT
cdr3_aa: CASSFRDRYTDTQYF

clone_size: once
d_call: NA
v_call: TRBV10-1
j_call: TRBJ1-1
cdr3_nt: TGCGCCAGCAGTGTAGGGGGTCTGAACACTGAAGCTTTCTTT
cdr3_aa: CASSVGGLNTEAFF

clone_size: NA
d_call: NA
v_call: TRBV7-6
j_call: TRBJ2-1
cdr3_nt: TGTGCCAGCAGCCCGGGGTACAATGAGCAGTTCTTC
cdr3_aa: CASSPGYNEQFF

clone_size: NA
d_call: NA
v_call: TRBV10-3
j_call: TRBJ1-1
cdr3_nt: TGTGCCTCACTCGATGTCCAGGGAGGCACTGAAGCTTTCTTT
cdr3_aa: CASLDVQGGTEAFF

clone_size: NA
d_call: NA
v_call: TRBV19
j_call: TRBJ1-2
cdr3_nt: TGTGCCAGTACCGGTAGCCCCCACTATGGCTACACCTTC
cdr3_aa: CASTGSPHYGYTF

clone_size: NA
d_call: TRBD1
v_call: TRBV10-3
j_call: TRBJ1-2
cdr3_nt: TGTGCCATCAGTGAGTCACAGGGGCTGAACTATGGCTACACCTTC
cdr3_aa: CAISESQGLNYGYTF

clone_size: NA
d_call: TRBD1
v_call: TRBV5-1
j_call: TRBJ2-7
cdr3_nt: TGCGCCAGCAGCTTGGGACAGGGGGCCTACGAGCAGTACTTC
cdr3_aa: CASSLGQGAYEQYF

clone_size: NA
d_call: TRBD1
v_call: TRBV12-5
j_call: TRBJ1-6
cdr3_nt: TGTGCTAGTGGTTTGCGAACACAGGGGGCTTATTCACCCCTCCACTTT
cdr3_aa: CASGLRTQGAYSPLHF

clone_size: NA
d_call: TRBD2
v_call: TRBV18
j_call: TRBJ2-1
cdr3_nt: TGTGCCAGCTCACCACCGAGCGGGGAAAGGACTGGGCATGAGCAGTTCTTC
cdr3_aa: CASSPPSGERTGHEQFF

clone_size: NA
d_call: TRBD2
v_call: TRBV9
j_call: TRBJ2-3
cdr3_nt: TGTGCCAGCAGCGCAGATAAGCGGGGGGGCAACTCAGATACGCAGTATTTT
cdr3_aa: CASSADKRGGNSDTQYF

clone_size: NA
d_call: TRBD1
v_call: TRBV20-1
j_call: TRBJ1-2
cdr3_nt: TGCAGTGCGAGTCGTTTACAGGGGCGCTATGGCTACACCTTC
cdr3_aa: CSASRLQGRYGYTF

clone_size: NA
d_call: NA
v_call: TRBV9
j_call: TRBJ1-1
cdr3_nt: TGTGCCAGCAGCGTAGACGGGTCCCTGGAGGAAGCTTTCTTT
cdr3_aa: CASSVDGSLEEAFF

clone_size: NA
d_call: NA
v_call: TRBV3-1/TRBV3-2
j_call: TRBJ1-3
cdr3_nt: TGTGCCAGCAGGTTCTTCTCTGGAAACACCATATATTTT
cdr3_aa: CASRFFSGNTIYF

clone_size: NA
d_call: NA
v_call: TRBV28
j_call: TRBJ2-7
cdr3_nt: TGTGCCAGCAGTTACTACACGGAGGGCTTTTACGAGCAGTACTTC
cdr3_aa: CASSYYTEGFYEQYF

clone_size: NA
d_call: NA
v_call: TRBV5-1
j_call: TRBJ2-3
cdr3_nt: TGCGCCAGCAGCGTCAGGGTGGATACGCAGTATTTT
cdr3_aa: CASSVRVDTQYF

clone_size: once
d_call: NA
v_call: TRBV28
j_call: TRBJ1-1
cdr3_nt: TGTGCCAGCAGTTTTCCGGTGGGCGCGAGGGACACTGAAGCTTTCTTT
cdr3_aa: CASSFPVGARDTEAFF

clone_size: NA
d_call: TRBD1
v_call: TRBV4-3
j_call: TRBJ1-2
cdr3_nt: TGCGCCAGCAGCCGAAAGATCGGGGTCACTAAAGGACAGGGGGGGTATGGCTACACCTTC
cdr3_aa: CASSRKIGVTKGQGGYGYTF

clone_size: NA
d_call: NA
v_call: TRBV19
j_call: TRBJ1-2
cdr3_nt: TGTGCCAGTAGTAGGGGCGAGAAGGCTAACTATGGCTACACCTTC
cdr3_aa: CASSRGEKANYGYTF

clone_size: NA
d_call: NA
v_call: TRBV10-2
j_call: TRBJ2-7
cdr3_nt: TGCGCCAGCAGTCAAACACAAGACGAGCAGTACTTC
cdr3_aa: CASSQTQDEQYF

clone_size: NA
d_call: NA
v_call: TRBV5-5
j_call: TRBJ2-2
cdr3_nt: TGTGCCAGCAGCTTGGGTCTAGGCACGAACACCGGGGAGCTGTTTTTT
cdr3_aa: CASSLGLGTNTGELFF

clone_size: NA
d_call: TRBD1
v_call: TRBV6-7
j_call: TRBJ1-5
cdr3_nt: TGTGCCCCCAAGCCGGTAACAGGGGTCAATCAGCCCCAGCATTTT
cdr3_aa: CAPKPVTGVNQPQHF

clone_size: NA
d_call: NA
v_call: TRBV6-5
j_call: TRBJ1-1
cdr3_nt: TGTGCCAGCAGTTACGGAGGGACGGTGAGGACTGAAGCTTTCTTT
cdr3_aa: CASSYGGTVRTEAFF

clone_size: NA
d_call: NA
v_call: TRBV18
j_call: TRBJ1-4
cdr3_nt: TGTGCCAGCTCCCGCACAGGGTCTGACAATGAAAAACTGTTTTTT
cdr3_aa: CASSRTGSDNEKLFF